Sequencing of this TCR beta chain was carried out in a study of CD8 T cells in Susac syndrome. Random hexamers served to reverse transcribe roughly 0.5 to 1 ug RNA. TCRdb re-called the immunoSEQ multiplex PCR reads with MiXCR, one entry per CDR3 protein. The sample lists just over 300,000 distinct CDR3 sequences, 92% occurring once. In its sample, this clonotype was seen once. An end of the junction differs from the germline gene, which may be a read error. The CDR3 sequence is 18 residues long. Germline assignment: CDR1 SEHNR and CDR2 FQNEAQ (reference sequence). This clonotype originated in a human donor with multiple sclerosis. Material: CD4+ T cells from PBMCs. The chain carries TRBV7-9 and TRBJ2-3; TRBD2 agrees at 7 bases. The CDR3 region is CASSLAALRLAGTDTQYF. The CDR3 nucleotides are TGTGCCAGCAGCCTAGCCGCCCTCCGGCTAGCGGGCACAGATACGCAGTATTTT.